These 32 T cell receptor beta chains were sequenced from one sample in a study of human T cells and chemical hapten exposure. The library put unique molecular identifiers onto individual cDNA molecules. TCRdb analysed the reads with MiXCR anew, one entry per CDR3 protein. The table has 120,000 or so distinct CDR3 sequences, less than 10% seen once; the top ten hold 1.4%. Researchers extracted total RNA from unfractionated whole blood. The sequencing input was whole blood. These receptors came from a human donor in good health. Some clones in this sample may be carry-over from other donors' samples.

This clonotype was recorded at least ten times. The junction differs from germline at one of its ends, possibly a read error. The J gene is TRBJ2-6, the V gene TRBV12-3 or TRBV12-4; D not certain. This CDR3 comprises 13 residues. The CDR3, as DNA: TGCGCCAGCAGTCCCTCTGGGGCCAACGTCCTGACTTTC. Translating it yields CASSPSGANVLTF.

This clonotype was seen ten or more times. The chain links TRBV20-1 to TRBJ2-3, with 9 bases matching TRBD1. The CDR3 length is 17 residues. CDR1 DFQATT and CDR2 SNEGSKA come from the germline V gene (reference sequence). Trimming at V came to 0 bases and at J to 2 bases, leaving 9 bases not matched to a gene. CDR3 in DNA: TGCAGTGCTAGAGATTGGGTAGGGGACAGGGACACAGATACGCAGTATTTT. Protein product: CSARDWVGDRDTDTQYF.

In its sample, this clonotype was seen a few times. The V and J genes are TRBV27 and TRBJ2-7, with D perhaps being TRBD1 or TRBD2 (6 bases each). Trimming stripped 5 bases from V and 0 bases from J, with 17 bases between. Per the germline V gene, CDR1 is MNHEY and CDR2 is SMNVEV (reference sequence). This CDR3 region has 16 residues. For the CDR3, the DNA is TGTGCCAGCAGTCCAGGGGACTCCTCGAGCTCCTACGAGCAGTACTTC. The encoded protein is CASSPGDSSSSYEQYF.

V is TRBV10-3 and J is TRBJ1-5; D is ambiguous. This CDR3 is 13 amino acids long. CDR1 and CDR2 (germline): ENHRY, SYGVKD. Trimming removed 6 bases at V and 2 bases at J, with 8 bases between. The CDR3 DNA reads TGTGCCATCAGGGAACCGGGCAATCAGCCCCAGCATTTT. The encoded protein is CAIREPGNQPQHF.

The chain uses TRBV4-3 and TRBJ2-3; D may be TRBD1 (9 bases). V was shortened by 2 bases and J by 8 bases, with 29 bases between the two germline ends. CDR1 and CDR2 from the germline V gene are LGHNA and YSLEER. The CDR3 consists of 19 residues. Here the CDR3 reads CASSQSGQGGGRLSGTQYF. The CDR3 region has the DNA TGCGCCAGCAGCCAATCGGGACAGGGTGGCGGGAGGCTCTCTGGTACGCAGTATTTT.

The V and J genes are TRBV20-1 and TRBJ1-1; D is unresolved. Deletions cut 2 bases from V and 0 bases from J, with 10 bases between. Germline assignment: CDR1 DFQATT and CDR2 SNEGSKA (reference sequence). There are 14 residues in the CDR3. Here the CDR3 reads CSARRARLNTEAFF. The CDR3 DNA reads TGCAGTGCTAGACGGGCCAGGTTGAACACTGAAGCTTTCTTT.

There are a few counts of this clonotype. The rearrangement joins TRBV4-3 to TRBJ2-4; the D gene is possibly TRBD1 (5 bases). V gave up 1 base and J gave up 1 base, with 8 bases separating them. The germline CDR1 and CDR2 sequences are LGHNA and YSLEER. CDR3 size: 15 residues. The CDR3 coding sequence is TGCGCCAGCAGCCAAGCCGCAGGGGCCAAAAACATTCAGTACTTC. Translating gives CASSQAAGAKNIQYF.

This clonotype was detected ten times or more. V and J are TRBV20-1 and TRBJ2-1, with 8 bases that match TRBD2. Germline V gene sequence: CDR1 DFQATT, CDR2 SNEGSKA (reference sequence). The CDR3 extends over 17 amino acids. Trimming took 3 bases from V and 0 from J; bases not matched to a gene: 10. CDR3 nucleotide sequence: TGCAGTGCTAGGGGGGGACTAGGGATGAGCTCCTACAATGAGCAGTTCTTC. Protein sequence: CSARGGLGMSSYNEQFF.

In this sample, this clonotype turned up many times. The J gene is TRBJ1-1, the V gene TRBV4-2; D uncertain. Germline CDR1 LGHNA, CDR2 YNFKEQ. The CDR3 spans 13 residues. V gave up 3 bases and J gave up 1 base, with 6 bases separating them. The CDR3 reads CASSHGGNTEAFF. As DNA, the CDR3 is TGTGCCAGCAGCCATGGAGGGAACACTGAAGCTTTCTTT.

The table lists this clonotype with many counts. The chain is built from TRBV15 and TRBJ1-5; D unclear. The CDR3 is made up of 12 amino acids. Germline CDR1 reads LNHNV; CDR2 reads YYDKDF (reference sequence). V gave up 4 bases and J gave up 3 bases, with 4 bases separating them. In nucleotides, the CDR3 is TGTGCCACCAGCATCGACAATCAGCCCCAGCATTTT. It specifies CATSIDNQPQHF.

The chain combines TRBV13 with TRBJ2-6, with D unclear. The V end lost 5 bases, the J end lost 4 bases, and 12 bases lay between the germline ends. CDR3 length equals 15 residues. The germline gives CDR1 PRHDT, CDR2 FYEKMQ (reference sequence). CDR3 region: CASSLGMSGANVLTF. CDR3 bases: TGTGCCAGCAGCCTGGGTATGTCAGGGGCCAACGTCCTGACTTTC.

This clonotype was picked up a small number of times. The chain carries TRBV5-1 and TRBJ2-1; D not resolved. Trimming shortened V by 4 bases and J by 6 bases, and 11 bases separated the two germline ends. The V gene's germline CDR1 is SGHRS and CDR2 YFSETQ. The CDR3 contains 13 residues. The CDR3 reads CASSSDRANEQFF. DNA of the CDR3: TGCGCCAGCAGCAGTGATAGGGCCAATGAGCAGTTCTTC.

This clonotype has more than one count but fewer than ten. The genes are TRBV9 and TRBJ2-3; TRBD2 matches at 7 bases. The CDR3 consists of 15 residues. The germline gives CDR1 SGDLS, CDR2 YYNGEE. J was trimmed by 0 bases and V by 2 bases; bases with no gene match: 3. For the CDR3, the DNA is TGTGCCAGCAGCGTGGGGGAGGGGAGCACAGATACGCAGTATTTT. As protein: CASSVGEGSTDTQYF.

The chain employs TRBV7-3 and TRBJ2-1, with 15 bases that match TRBD2. V was clipped by 5 bases and J by 8 bases; unmatched bases: 7. Germline V gene lookup returns CDR1 SGHTA and CDR2 FQGTGA. The CDR3 covers 16 residues. The CDR3 DNA follows: TGTGCCAGCAGCCTAAGGACTAGCGGGGGGGCCGATGAGCAGTTCTTC. This sequence encodes CASSLRTSGGADEQFF. Using reference TRBV7-3 and TRBJ2-1 for the parts outside the CDR3, the full variable domain is GAGVSQTPSNKVTEKGKYVELRCDPISGHTALYWYRQSLGQGPEFLIYFQGTGAADDSGLPNDRFFAVRPEGSVSTLKIQRTERGDSAVYLCASSLRTSGGADEQFFGPGTRLTVL.

This clonotype was detected a few times. The V call is TRBV20-1, the J call TRBJ1-5; D ambiguous. The V end lost 5 bases, the J end lost 2 bases, and 16 bases lay between the germline ends. Germline CDR1 DFQATT, CDR2 SNEGSKA (reference sequence). There are 15 residues in the CDR3. The CDR3 region has the DNA TGCAGTGCTCCCCAAACCGCGCCGGGCAATCAGCCCCAGCATTTT. Translation: CSAPQTAPGNQPQHF.

This clonotype showed up many times. The rearrangement joins TRBV7-9 to TRBJ1-5; no definite D call. Between the trimmed V and J ends, which lost 1 base and 0 bases, there was a span of 13 bases. The CDR3 covers 17 residues. Germline CDR1 is SEHNR and CDR2 is FQNEAQ (reference sequence). The CDR3 loop reads CASSLGSSVGSNQPQHF. The CDR3 DNA is TGTGCCAGCAGCTTAGGATCTTCAGTAGGTAGCAATCAGCCCCAGCATTTT.

This clonotype was recorded many times. V usage is TRBV6-1 and J usage is TRBJ2-7, with no clear D. Between the trimmed V and J ends, which lost 2 bases and 4 bases, there was a span of 9 bases. This CDR3 has 13 amino acids. Germline values: CDR1 MNHNS, CDR2 SASEGT. The CDR3 is CASSEKVEYEQYF. The CDR3 nucleotides are TGTGCCAGCAGTGAAAAGGTCGAGTACGAGCAGTACTTC.

This clonotype was observed a handful of times. The chain links TRBV3-1 to TRBJ2-7; D is ambiguous. The CDR3 loop spans 16 amino acids. Germline values: CDR1 LGHDT, CDR2 YNNKEL (reference sequence). V gave up 1 base and J gave up 4 bases, with 17 bases separating them. The CDR3 nucleotides are TGTGCCAGCAGCCAAGTTTTGAGAACCCCCGATTACGAGCAGTACTTC. Amino acids: CASSQVLRTPDYEQYF.

The table lists this clonotype with many counts. The V gene is TRBV7-9, the J gene TRBJ2-1; 9 bases map to TRBD2. The CDR3 length is 14 residues. The junction had 2 bases not matched to a gene; V was cut back by 2 bases and J by 6 bases. Germline assignment: CDR1 SEHNR and CDR2 FQNEAQ (reference sequence). CDR3 in amino acids: CASSLRGRVNEQFF. The CDR3 coding sequence is TGTGCCAGCAGCTTACGCGGGAGGGTCAATGAGCAGTTCTTC.

The rearrangement links TRBV19 to TRBJ2-6; D not resolved. The CDR3 sequence is 10 residues long. Trimming removed 10 bases from V and 2 bases from J, with 0 bases in between. Germline V lookup: CDR1 LNHDA, CDR2 SQIVND (reference sequence). The CDR3: CATGANVLTF. The CDR3 coding sequence is TGTGCCACTGGGGCCAACGTCCTGACTTTC. Drawing the rest from reference TRBV19 and TRBJ2-6, the complete variable domain is DGGITQSPKYLFRKEGQNVTLSCEQNLNHDAMYWYRQDPGQGLRLIYYSQIVNDFQKGDIAEGYSVSREKKESFPLTVTSAQKNPTAFYLCATGANVLTFGAGSRLTVL.

This clonotype was counted many times. The chain combines TRBV7-6 with TRBJ1-6, with D unresolved. The CDR3 runs to 15 residues. Trimming took off 1 base at V and 7 bases at J, with 11 bases between the two ends. Germline loops: CDR1 SGHVS, CDR2 FNYEAQ. CDR3 region: CASSLGGTGNSPLHF. The DNA of the CDR3 is TGTGCCAGCAGCTTAGGCGGAACTGGCAATTCACCCCTCCACTTT.

The chain links TRBV6-6 to TRBJ2-7; D gene ambiguous. This CDR3 region has 15 residues. The germline V gene encodes CDR1 MNHNY and CDR2 SVGAGI (reference sequence). The V end lost 2 bases, the J end lost 0 bases, and 11 bases lay between the germline ends. The CDR3, as DNA: TGTGCCAGCAGTTACAGGGCTTCCAACTCCTACGAGCAGTACTTC. The encoded protein is CASSYRASNSYEQYF.

This clonotype was seen at least ten times. The chain couples TRBV7-2 to TRBJ2-1, with TRBD2 as a possible D gene (5 bases). V lost 1 base and J lost 2, with 9 bases in between. This CDR3 spans 15 amino acids. Germline assignment: CDR1 SGHTA and CDR2 FQGNSA. DNA for the CDR3: TGTGCCAGCAGCTTAGGGGTCGGGGCCTACAATGAGCAGTTCTTC. Translated: CASSLGVGAYNEQFF.

The chain is built from TRBV27 and TRBJ1-1, with 10 positions matching TRBD1. This CDR3 is built from 15 residues. The J segment lost 4 bases and the V segment lost 5 bases, leaving 7 bases of the junction unmatched. Germline V lookup: CDR1 MNHEY, CDR2 SMNVEV (reference sequence). CDR3 residues: CASSHPGQGSTEAFF. DNA of the CDR3: TGTGCCAGCAGTCATCCGGGACAGGGGAGCACTGAAGCTTTCTTT.

This clonotype was seen ten or more times. The chain carries TRBV4-1 and TRBJ2-7; 10 bases fit TRBD2. The germline V gene encodes CDR1 MGHRA and CDR2 YSYEKL. The CDR3 spans 14 residues. The V segment lost 0 bases and the J segment 6 bases; nucleotides outside the gene matches: 2. CDR3 in amino acids: CASSQESSGGEQYF. Written as DNA, the CDR3 is TGCGCCAGCAGCCAAGAATCTAGCGGGGGCGAGCAGTACTTC.

The V call is TRBV2, the J call TRBJ2-2; 8 bases align to TRBD1. V shed 6 bases and J 5 bases; nucleotides not matched to a gene: 8. There are 15 residues in the CDR3. Looked up from germline, CDR1 is SNHLY and CDR2 is FYNNEI. The CDR3 spells CASRTTGAATGELFF. As DNA, the CDR3 is TGTGCCAGCAGGACGACAGGGGCCGCAACCGGGGAGCTGTTTTTT.

This clonotype was counted ten times or more. This chain links TRBV5-1 with TRBJ2-3; weak D call: TRBD2 (5 bases). Between the trimmed V and J ends, which lost 4 bases and 4 bases, there was a span of 16 bases. The germline V gene has CDR1 SGHRS and CDR2 YFSETQ. The CDR3 sequence is 15 residues long. The CDR3 sequence: CASSHTDAGADTQYF. CDR3 in DNA: TGCGCCAGCAGCCACACGGACGCCGGGGCAGATACGCAGTATTTT.

At least ten counts were recorded for this clonotype. This chain uses TRBV20-1 with TRBJ2-5; TRBD2 aligns across 7 bases. J was trimmed by 3 bases and V by 6 bases; bases with no gene match: 4. Germline V gene sequence: CDR1 DFQATT, CDR2 SNEGSKA (reference sequence). The CDR3 loop spans 12 amino acids. This CDR3 is CSAGTTEETQYF. The CDR3, as DNA: TGCAGTGCAGGGACTACTGAAGAGACCCAGTACTTC.

This clonotype was counted at least ten times. This chain's CDR3 is CASSVVAGAGNTEAFF. In DNA form, the CDR3 reads TGTGCCAGCAGCGTAGTAGCAGGGGCCGGGAACACTGAAGCTTTCTTT. The chain has TRBV9 and TRBJ1-1; a weak D match, TRBD1 (6 bases). The CDR3 is 16 residues long. The V end was cut by 0 bases, the J end by 1 base, with 13 bases between. Germline V gene data show CDR1 as SGDLS and CDR2 as YYNGEE.

In its sample, this clonotype was seen a few times. This chain connects TRBV4-1 to TRBJ2-7, with 8 bases matching TRBD1. J was trimmed by 0 bases and V by 3 bases; bases with no gene match: 7. Looked up from germline, CDR1 is MGHRA and CDR2 is YSYEKL. There are 16 residues in the CDR3. CDR3 DNA: TGCGCCAGCAGCCACGCCGGACAGGGTGGCTCCTACGAGCAGTACTTC. Its protein product is CASSHAGQGGSYEQYF.

This clonotype was counted at least ten times. This rearrangement joins TRBV7-9 to TRBJ1-1, with D unclear. This CDR3 comprises 13 residues. Trimming stripped 8 bases from V and 0 bases from J, with 10 bases between. Germline values: CDR1 SEHNR, CDR2 FQNEAQ (reference sequence). CDR3 region: CASFSRVNTEAFF. CDR3 DNA: TGTGCCAGCTTCAGCAGAGTGAACACTGAAGCTTTCTTT.

Many counts were recorded for this clonotype. The germline gene is not matched at one end of the junction; a read error may be the cause. The chain uses TRBV27 and TRBJ2-7, with D perhaps matching TRBD1 or TRBD2 (5 bases each). This CDR3 is 16 amino acids long. CDR1 and CDR2 (germline): MNHEY, SMNVEV (reference sequence). The CDR3 region is CATSSEGRTPSYEQYF. DNA for the CDR3: TGTGCCACCAGTTCTGAGGGGCGGACACCTTCCTACGAGCAGTACTTC.